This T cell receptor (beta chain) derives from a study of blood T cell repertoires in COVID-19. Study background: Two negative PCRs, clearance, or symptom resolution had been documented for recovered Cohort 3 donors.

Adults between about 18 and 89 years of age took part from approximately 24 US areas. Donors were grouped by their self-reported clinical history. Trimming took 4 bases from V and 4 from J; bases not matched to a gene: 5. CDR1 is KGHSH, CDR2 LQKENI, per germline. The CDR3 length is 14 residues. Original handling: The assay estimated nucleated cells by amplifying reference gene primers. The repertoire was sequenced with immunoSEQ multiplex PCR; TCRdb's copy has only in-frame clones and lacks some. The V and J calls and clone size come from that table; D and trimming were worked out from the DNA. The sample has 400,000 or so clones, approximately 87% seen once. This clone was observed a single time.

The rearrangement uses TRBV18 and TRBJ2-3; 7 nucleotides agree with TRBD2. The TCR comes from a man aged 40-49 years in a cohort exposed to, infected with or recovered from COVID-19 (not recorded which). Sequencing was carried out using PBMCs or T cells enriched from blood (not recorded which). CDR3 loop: CASSRGREPDTQYF. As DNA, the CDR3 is TGTGCCAGCTCACGCGGGAGAGAGCCAGATACGCAGTATTTT. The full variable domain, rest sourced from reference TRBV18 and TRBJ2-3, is NAGVMQNPRHLVRRRGQEARLRCSPMKGHSHVYWYRQLPEEGLKFMVYLQKENIIDESGMPKERFSAEFPKEGPSILRIQQVVRGDSAAYFCASSRGREPDTQYFGPGTRLTVL.